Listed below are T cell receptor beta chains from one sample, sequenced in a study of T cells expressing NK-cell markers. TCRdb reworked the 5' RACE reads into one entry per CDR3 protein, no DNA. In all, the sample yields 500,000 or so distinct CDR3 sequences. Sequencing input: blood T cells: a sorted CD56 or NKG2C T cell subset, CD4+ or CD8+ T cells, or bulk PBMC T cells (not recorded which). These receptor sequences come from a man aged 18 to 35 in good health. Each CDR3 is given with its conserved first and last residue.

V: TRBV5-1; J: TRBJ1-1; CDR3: CASSFGQKAFF
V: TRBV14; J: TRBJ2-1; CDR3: CASSQIGLTNNEQFF
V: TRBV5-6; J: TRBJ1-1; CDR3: CASSLVLVGNTEAFF
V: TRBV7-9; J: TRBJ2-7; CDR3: CASSLGGLAGLSTYEQYF
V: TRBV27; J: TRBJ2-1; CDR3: CASSSGTGRAYNEQFF
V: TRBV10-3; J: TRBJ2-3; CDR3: CAIGGTSGSGSSTDTQYF
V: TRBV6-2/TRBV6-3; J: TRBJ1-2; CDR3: CASSFVSSRSYGYTF
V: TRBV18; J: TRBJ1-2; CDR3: CASSPNAPGADYGYTF
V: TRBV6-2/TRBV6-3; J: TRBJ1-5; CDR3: CASSYPAGLGSNQPQHF
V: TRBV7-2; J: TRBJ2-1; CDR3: CASSLASGPGQFF
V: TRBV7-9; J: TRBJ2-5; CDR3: CASSLRAGLKETQYF
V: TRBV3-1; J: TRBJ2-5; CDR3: CASSPEGWGSETQYF
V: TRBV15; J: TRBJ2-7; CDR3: CATRAEEGQYF
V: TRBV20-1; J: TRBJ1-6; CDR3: CSGGTGSPLHF
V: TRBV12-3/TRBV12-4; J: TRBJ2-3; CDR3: CASSLGQGNKPLTDTQYF
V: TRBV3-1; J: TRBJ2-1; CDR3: CASSQRALGEQFF
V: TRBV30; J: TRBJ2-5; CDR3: CAWSHKETQYF
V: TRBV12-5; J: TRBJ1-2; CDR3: CASGGQGVNYGYTF
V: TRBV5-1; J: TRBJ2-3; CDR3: CASSLRRAGTQYF